This T cell receptor beta chain was identified in a study of blood T cell repertoires in COVID-19. Study background: Some COVID-19 samples were acute and others convalescent; all came from the United States, Italy and Spain. T cells, B-cell-depleted T cells, or PBMCs supplied cDNA or gDNA.

The Seattle site enrolled patients during active infection and followed them longitudinally. Per the original methods: Estimates of nucleated cell counts were drawn from the amplification of reference gene primers. Sequencing was performed with immunoSEQ multiplex PCR; in TCRdb, only in-frame clones are kept and a portion is missing. V and J calls and clone size come straight from that table; D and trimming were deduced from the DNA. This sample carries some 180,000 clones, over 80% of them seen once, and the ten largest clones take roughly 7.2%. The specimen sequenced was peripheral blood. The source of this sequence is a woman between 35 and 50 years old with COVID-19, enrolled during active disease.

The CDR3 DNA reads as TGCAGCGGGGAGGGGGGGCAACGACTGTTTTTT. It encodes CSGEGGQRLFF. The V call is TRBV29-1, the J call TRBJ1-4, with TRBD1 as a possible D gene (6 bases). Germline-derived CDR1 and CDR2 are SQVTM and ANQGSEA. CDR3 size: 11 residues. The ends were cut back, 7 bases at V and 13 bases at J, with 16 bases in the middle.